This entry features one T cell receptor (beta chain) sequence. Antigen unknown. This entry belongs to a study of T cell responses to AZD1222 COVID-19 vaccine. TCRdb's table, derived via immunoSEQ multiplex PCR, lists solely in-frame clones and lacks some. The sample records over 100,000 clones, over 75% being singletons. Study-wide points: Unmutated regions of variants are reportedly targeted by nearly half of spike-specific TCRs. The donor cohort was predominantly white British with a female majority, and clonal diversity may have been underestimated. After two AZD1222 doses, spike-specific TCR breadth and depth rose versus day 0.

Trimming left V 5 bases short and J 8 bases short, with 18 bases between. The CDR3 extends over 15 amino acids. The germline CDR1 and CDR2 sequences are SGHTA and FQGNSA. Source: peripheral blood, taken on day 0 of AZD1222 vaccination. V gene TRBV7-2 combines with J gene TRBJ1-4; D call uncertain. The clonotype was recovered from an adult in good health. CDR3: CASSPTGREEEKLFF. The CDR3 nucleotides are TGTGCCAGCAGCCCAACGGGCAGAGAGGAAGAAAAACTGTTTTTT.